These 6 T cell receptor beta chains share one sample of origin, sequenced in a study of cytomegalovirus exposure and HLA in healthy donors. Generated by immunoSEQ multiplex PCR, the TCRdb table keeps only in-frame clones and is missing some. The sample lists roughly 120,000 clones; approximately 89% were seen once. The sequencing input was PBMCs. The receptors here all came from a young woman in good health and CMV-seronegative.

V is TRBV28 and J is TRBJ1-5; D might be TRBD1 (6 bases). The CDR3 runs 13 residues. CDR1 is MDHEN, CDR2 SYDVKM, per germline. Trimming took 2 bases from V and 8 from J, leaving 10 bases between them. For the CDR3, the DNA is TGTGCCAGCAGTTTAGGCGGGGGCGAGCCCCAGCATTTT. Its translation is CASSLGGGEPQHF.

The count of this clone is one. The CDR3 reads CASSPTVAANGELFF. CDR3 nucleotides: TGTGCCAGCAGCCCAACCGTAGCGGCGAATGGGGAGCTGTTTTTT. The rearrangement uses TRBV7-9 and TRBJ2-2; D possibly corresponds to TRBD2 (6 bases). This CDR3 spans 15 amino acids. Between the trimmed V and J ends, which lost 5 bases and 8 bases, there was a span of 18 bases. Looked up from germline, CDR1 is SEHNR and CDR2 is FQNEAQ (reference sequence).

The gene calls are TRBV2 and TRBJ2-7, with 12 bases aligning to TRBD2. V trimming: 5 bases; J trimming: 7 bases; junction bases outside the gene matches: 24. The CDR3 is made up of 20 amino acids. Germline V gives CDR1 SNHLY, CDR2 FYNNEI. The CDR3: CASSSSLAGGPFAVRYEQYF. CDR3 sequence (DNA): TGTGCCAGCAGTTCTAGTCTAGCGGGAGGGCCTTTCGCCGTTCGGTATGAGCAGTACTTC.

The sample holds one count of this clone. J is TRBJ1-2 and V is TRBV30, with 8 nucleotides matching TRBD1. The germline gives CDR1 GTSNPN, CDR2 SVGIG (reference sequence). The V gene end was trimmed by 1 base and the J gene end by 8 bases; junction bases not matched to a gene: 6. The CDR3 has 13 residues. CDR3 DNA: TGTGCCTGGAGTGGTTACAGGGGGGAAGGCTACACCTTC. Translation gives CAWSGYRGEGYTF.

This clone was detected once. The chain recombines TRBV10-3 with TRBJ2-2; TRBD2 is a possible D gene (5 bases). V shed 2 bases and J shed 7 bases, with 8 bases lying between them. Per the germline V gene, CDR1 is ENHRY and CDR2 is SYGVKD. The CDR3 contains 13 residues. CDR3 in amino acids: CAISETGLGELFF. The CDR3 region has the DNA TGTGCCATCAGTGAGACTGGACTCGGGGAGCTGTTTTTT.

The chain carries TRBV9 and TRBJ2-2; D perhaps matches TRBD1 (5 bases). The CDR3 has 16 amino acids. Germline CDR1 is SGDLS and CDR2 is YYNGEE. The V gene lost 4 bases and the J gene lost 1 base, with 14 bases spanning the gap. CDR3 in amino acids: CASSPQRTMNTGELFF. The CDR3 DNA sequence: TGTGCCAGCAGCCCCCAACGGACAATGAACACCGGGGAGCTGTTTTTT.